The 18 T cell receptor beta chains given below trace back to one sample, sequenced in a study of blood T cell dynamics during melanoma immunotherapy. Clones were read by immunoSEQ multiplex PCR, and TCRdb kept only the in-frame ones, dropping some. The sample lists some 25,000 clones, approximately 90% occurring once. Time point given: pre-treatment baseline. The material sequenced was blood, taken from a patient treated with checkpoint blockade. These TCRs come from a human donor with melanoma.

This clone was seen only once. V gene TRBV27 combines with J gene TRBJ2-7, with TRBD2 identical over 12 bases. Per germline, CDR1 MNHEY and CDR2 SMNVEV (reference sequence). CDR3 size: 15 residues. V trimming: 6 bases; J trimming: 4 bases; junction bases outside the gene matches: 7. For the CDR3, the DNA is TGTGCCAGCAGCGCCCTGACTAGCGGGAGTTACGAGCAGTACTTC. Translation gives CASSALTSGSYEQYF.

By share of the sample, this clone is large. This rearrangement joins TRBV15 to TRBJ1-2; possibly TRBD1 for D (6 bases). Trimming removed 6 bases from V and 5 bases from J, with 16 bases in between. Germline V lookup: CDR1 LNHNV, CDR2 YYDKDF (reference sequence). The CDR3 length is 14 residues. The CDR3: CATRTGGDPYGYTF. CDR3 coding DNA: TGTGCCACCAGGACAGGTGGGGACCCATATGGCTACACCTTC. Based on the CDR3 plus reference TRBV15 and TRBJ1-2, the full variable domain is DAMVIQNPRYQVTQFGKPVTLSCSQTLNHNVMYWYQQKSSQAPKLLFHYYDKDFNNEADTPDNFQSRRPNTSFCFLDIRSPGLGDTAMYLCATRTGGDPYGYTFGSGTRLTVV.

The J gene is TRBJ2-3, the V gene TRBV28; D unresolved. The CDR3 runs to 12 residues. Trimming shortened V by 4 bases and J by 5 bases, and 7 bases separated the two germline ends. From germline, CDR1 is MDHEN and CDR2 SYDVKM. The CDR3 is CASSSREDTQYF. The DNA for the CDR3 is TGTGCCAGCAGTTCAAGGGAAGATACGCAGTATTTT.

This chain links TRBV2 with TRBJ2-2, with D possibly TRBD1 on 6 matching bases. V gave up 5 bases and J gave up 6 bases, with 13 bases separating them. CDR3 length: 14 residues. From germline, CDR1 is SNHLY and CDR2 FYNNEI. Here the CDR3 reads CASSTNTGPGELFF. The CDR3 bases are TGTGCCAGCAGTACAAATACAGGGCCCGGGGAGCTGTTTTTT.

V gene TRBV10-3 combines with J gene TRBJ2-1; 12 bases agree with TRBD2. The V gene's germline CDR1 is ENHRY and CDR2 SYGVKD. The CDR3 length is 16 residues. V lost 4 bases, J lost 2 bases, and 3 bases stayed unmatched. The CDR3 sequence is CAISATSGSTYNEQFF. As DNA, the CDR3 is TGTGCCATCAGTGCGACTAGCGGGAGTACCTACAATGAGCAGTTCTTC.

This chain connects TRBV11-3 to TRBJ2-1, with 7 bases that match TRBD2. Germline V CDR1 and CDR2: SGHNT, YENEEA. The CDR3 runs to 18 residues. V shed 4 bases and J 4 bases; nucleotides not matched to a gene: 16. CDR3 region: CASSSQPLAGARYNEQFF. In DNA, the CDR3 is TGTGCCAGCAGCTCTCAACCCCTTGCGGGAGCGAGATACAATGAGCAGTTCTTC.

CDR3: CASNRRDPSTDTQYF. CDR3 nucleotide sequence: TGTGCCAGCAACAGAAGGGACCCTAGCACAGATACGCAGTATTTT. The chain joins TRBV27 to TRBJ2-3; D may be TRBD1 or TRBD2 (5 bases each). CDR3 size: 15 residues. V was cut by 7 bases and J by 0 bases, with 14 bases left in between. Per germline, CDR1 MNHEY and CDR2 SMNVEV (reference sequence).

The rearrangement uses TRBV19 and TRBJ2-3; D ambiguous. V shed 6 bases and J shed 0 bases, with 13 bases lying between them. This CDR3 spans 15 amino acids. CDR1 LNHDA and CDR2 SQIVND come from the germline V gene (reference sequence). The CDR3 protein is CASRGGLRSTDTQYF. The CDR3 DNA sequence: TGTGCCAGTAGGGGCGGTTTGCGGAGCACAGATACGCAGTATTTT.

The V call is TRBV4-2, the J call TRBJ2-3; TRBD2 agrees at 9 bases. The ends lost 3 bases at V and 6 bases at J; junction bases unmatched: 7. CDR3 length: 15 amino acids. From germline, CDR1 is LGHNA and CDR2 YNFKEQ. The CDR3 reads CASSQRGGVGDTQYF. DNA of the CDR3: TGTGCCAGCAGCCAGCGGGGGGGGGTAGGGGATACGCAGTATTTT.

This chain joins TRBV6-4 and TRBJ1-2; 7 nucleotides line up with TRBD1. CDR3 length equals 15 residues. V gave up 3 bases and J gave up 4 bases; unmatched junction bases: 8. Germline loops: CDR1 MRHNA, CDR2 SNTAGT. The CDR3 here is CASSEGGSAFYGYTF. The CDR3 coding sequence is TGTGCCAGCAGTGAAGGGGGCTCAGCCTTCTATGGCTACACCTTC.

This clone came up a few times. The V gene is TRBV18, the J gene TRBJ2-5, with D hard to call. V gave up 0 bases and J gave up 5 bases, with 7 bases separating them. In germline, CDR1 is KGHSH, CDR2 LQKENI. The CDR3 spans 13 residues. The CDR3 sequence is CASSPPSSETQYF. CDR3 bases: TGTGCCAGCTCACCACCCTCGTCGGAGACCCAGTACTTC.

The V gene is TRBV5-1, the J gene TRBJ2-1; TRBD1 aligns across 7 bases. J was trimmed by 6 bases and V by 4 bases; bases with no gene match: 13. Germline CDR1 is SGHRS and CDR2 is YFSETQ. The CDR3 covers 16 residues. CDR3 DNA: TGCGCCAGCAGCCTGACCGGGACAGCTATTGGCAATGAGCAGTTCTTC. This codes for CASSLTGTAIGNEQFF.

The CDR3 reads CASSLTGIDVGYTF. CDR3 bases: TGTGCCAGCAGTTTAACAGGAATAGATGTTGGCTACACCTTC. This chain joins TRBV28 and TRBJ1-2; tentative D call: TRBD1 (5 bases). Germline CDR1 and CDR2: MDHEN and SYDVKM. The V end lost 2 bases, the J end lost 7 bases, and 14 bases lay between the germline ends. CDR3 length: 14 amino acids.

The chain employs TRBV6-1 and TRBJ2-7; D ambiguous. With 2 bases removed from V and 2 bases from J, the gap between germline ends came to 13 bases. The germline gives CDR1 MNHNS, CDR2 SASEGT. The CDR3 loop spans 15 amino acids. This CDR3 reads CASSEFTAFPYEQYF. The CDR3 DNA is TGTGCCAGCAGTGAATTTACAGCATTTCCCTACGAGCAGTACTTC.

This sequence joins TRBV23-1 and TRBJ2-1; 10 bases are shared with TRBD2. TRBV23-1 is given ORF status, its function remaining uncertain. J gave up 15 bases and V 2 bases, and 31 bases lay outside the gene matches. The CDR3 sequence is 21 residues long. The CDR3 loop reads CASSQDRLGVPTSGPLRRRFF. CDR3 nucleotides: TGCGCCAGCAGTCAAGATCGTCTGGGGGTTCCGACTAGCGGGCCTCTAAGAAGGCGGTTCTTC.

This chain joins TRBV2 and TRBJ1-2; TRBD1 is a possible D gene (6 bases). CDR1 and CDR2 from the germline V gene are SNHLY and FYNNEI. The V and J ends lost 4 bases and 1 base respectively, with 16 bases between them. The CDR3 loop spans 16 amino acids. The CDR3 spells CASSAGVGAGNYGYTF. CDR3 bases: TGTGCCAGCAGTGCGGGTGTGGGGGCGGGTAACTATGGCTACACCTTC.

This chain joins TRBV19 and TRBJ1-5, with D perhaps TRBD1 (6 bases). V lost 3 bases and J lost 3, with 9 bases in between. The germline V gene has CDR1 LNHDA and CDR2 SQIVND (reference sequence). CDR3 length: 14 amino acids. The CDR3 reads CASSIWGPNQPQHF. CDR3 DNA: TGTGCCAGTAGTATTTGGGGGCCCAATCAGCCCCAGCATTTT.

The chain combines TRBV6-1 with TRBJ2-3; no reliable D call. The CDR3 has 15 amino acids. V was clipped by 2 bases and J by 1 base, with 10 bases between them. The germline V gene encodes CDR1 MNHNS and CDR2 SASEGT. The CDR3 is CASSEKVWGTDTQYF. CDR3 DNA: TGTGCCAGCAGTGAAAAGGTTTGGGGCACAGATACGCAGTATTTT.